These 9 T cell receptor beta chains were all obtained from the same sample, sequenced in a study of OX40 agonist ivuxolimab in advanced cancers. The data were produced by immunoSEQ multiplex PCR, yet TCRdb's version contains in-frame clones alone and is incomplete. The sample has over 35,000 clones, roughly 90% seen once. The material sequenced was CD4+ or CD8+ T cells sorted from blood, taken in a trial of the OX40 agonist ivuxolimab. Every receptor here comes from an adult with an advanced solid tumor such as melanoma, head and neck, liver or kidney cancer.

V and J are TRBV27 and TRBJ1-1; a weak D match, TRBD1 (5 bases). Per the germline V gene, CDR1 is MNHEY and CDR2 is SMNVEV (reference sequence). With 2 bases removed from V and 6 bases from J, the gap between germline ends came to 16 bases. This CDR3 is built from 15 residues. The DNA of the CDR3 is TGTGCCAGCAGTTTAATATCCCCCTCGGGGGCTGAAGCTTTCTTT. Amino acids: CASSLISPSGAEAFF.

V and J are TRBV30 and TRBJ1-4, with TRBD1 identical over 8 bases. Germline loops: CDR1 GTSNPN, CDR2 SVGIG (reference sequence). V lost 8 bases to trimming and J lost 8 bases; unmatched junction nucleotides: 10. The CDR3 consists of 13 residues. CDR3 DNA sequence: TGTGCCGGACAGGGAGGCACTATGGAAAAACTGTTTTTT. Protein sequence: CAGQGGTMEKLFF.

This chain connects TRBV30 to TRBJ2-7; 9 bases are shared with TRBD1. Germline CDR1 and CDR2: GTSNPN and SVGIG (reference sequence). CDR3 length: 14 residues. Trimming at V came to 3 bases and at J to 6 bases, leaving 9 bases not matched to a gene. CDR3 bases: TGTGCCTGGAGCGGGACAGGGAATTATGGCGAGCAGTACTTC. Amino acids: CAWSGTGNYGEQYF.

The rearrangement joins TRBV7-6 to TRBJ2-1, with 7 nucleotides matching TRBD1. The CDR3 runs 13 residues. Germline V gene sequence: CDR1 SGHVS, CDR2 FNYEAQ. V gave up 4 bases and J gave up 4 bases; unmatched junction bases: 1. This CDR3 reads CASSWGQYNEQFF. In DNA form, the CDR3 reads TGTGCCAGCAGCTGGGGACAGTACAATGAGCAGTTCTTC.

The V and J genes are TRBV19 and TRBJ2-2; 9 bases align to TRBD2. This CDR3 comprises 16 residues. Germline values: CDR1 LNHDA, CDR2 SQIVND (reference sequence). V lost 6 bases and J lost 4; bases outside the gene matches: 9. CDR3 protein: CASREKRGAFTGELFF. The CDR3 nucleotides read TGTGCCAGTAGGGAGAAGCGGGGGGCCTTCACCGGGGAGCTGTTTTTT. Filled out from reference TRBV19 and TRBJ2-2, the complete variable domain reads DGGITQSPKYLFRKEGQNVTLSCEQNLNHDAMYWYRQDPGQGLRLIYYSQIVNDFQKGDIAEGYSVSREKKESFPLTVTSAQKNPTAFYLCASREKRGAFTGELFFGEGSRLTVL.

The gene calls are TRBV28 and TRBJ2-1; D not certain. The germline CDR1 and CDR2 sequences are MDHEN and SYDVKM. V was cut by 3 bases and J by 5 bases, with 2 bases left in between. The CDR3 length is 11 residues. The CDR3 loop reads CASSFNNEQFF. CDR3 coding DNA: TGTGCCAGCAGTTTCAACAATGAGCAGTTCTTC.

The CDR3 nucleotides read TGTGCCAGCAGCCCGCGGGCTAGCGGGTTTTACGAGCAGTACTTC. This translates into CASSPRASGFYEQYF. This chain joins TRBV9 and TRBJ2-7, with 8 bases aligning to TRBD2. Germline V gene data show CDR1 as SGDLS and CDR2 as YYNGEE. The CDR3 totals 15 residues. The trim removed 4 bases at V and 4 bases at J, leaving 10 bases unmatched.

The chain carries TRBV6-1 and TRBJ2-3, with D perhaps assigned TRBD1 or TRBD2 (6 bases each). This CDR3 has 14 residues. V lost 7 bases, J lost 5 bases, and 16 bases lay in between. Germline V lookup: CDR1 MNHNS, CDR2 SASEGT. The CDR3 DNA sequence: TGTGCCAGCACTCGGGGGCCCCGCGGAGATACGCAGTATTTT. Translating it yields CASTRGPRGDTQYF.

This clone was found a few times. The genes are TRBV25-1 and TRBJ1-2; TRBD1 matches 7 bases. The germline gives CDR1 MGHDK, CDR2 SYGVNS. J gave up 4 bases and V 6 bases, and 8 bases lay outside the gene matches. The CDR3 has 14 residues. CDR3 bases: TGTGCCAGCAGACCCGGGACAGTCCTCTATGGCTACACCTTC. It encodes CASRPGTVLYGYTF.